This entry lists 18 T cell receptor beta chains sequenced from one sample in a study of blood T cell repertoires in COVID-19. Produced via immunoSEQ multiplex PCR; TCRdb's table is partial and in-frame only. The data contain tens of thousands of clones, 70% to 85% of them singletons. Sequencing was performed on peripheral blood. The receptors originated from a man aged 50-60 years with acute or convalescent COVID-19.

CDR3 sequence: CASSLNRYSGAGANVLTF. The CDR3 nucleotides are TGTGCCAGCAGCTTAAATCGATACTCAGGGGCTGGGGCCAACGTCCTGACTTTC. The V gene is TRBV7-3, the J gene TRBJ2-6; the D gene is possibly TRBD1 (6 bases). This CDR3 region has 18 residues. Germline CDR1 and CDR2: SGHTA and FQGTGA. Between the trimmed V and J ends, which lost 1 base and 2 bases, there was a span of 15 bases.

The V gene is TRBV19, the J gene TRBJ2-3, with 10 positions matching TRBD1. The V segment lost 8 bases and the J segment 6 bases; nucleotides outside the gene matches: 8. Germline V lookup: CDR1 LNHDA, CDR2 SQIVND (reference sequence). CDR3 length: 14 amino acids. CDR3 nucleotide sequence: TGTGCCAGTCCCCGGGACAGGGGATCGGATACGCAGTATTTT. It codes for CASPRDRGSDTQYF.

The chain couples TRBV7-9 to TRBJ1-3, with a possible D match to TRBD1 (5 bases). V dropped 5 bases and J dropped 8 bases, with 10 bases sitting between them. CDR1 and CDR2 (germline): SEHNR, FQNEAQ (reference sequence). This CDR3 is built from 12 residues. CDR3 region: CASSVGGDTIYF. The CDR3 region has the DNA TGTGCCAGCAGCGTCGGGGGAGACACCATATATTTT. Looking up the rest from reference TRBV7-9 and TRBJ1-3 gives the full variable domain: DTGVSQNPRHKITKRGQNVTFRCDPISEHNRLYWYRQTLGQGPEFLTYFQNEAQLEKSRLLSDRFSAERPKGSFSTLEIQRTEQGDSAMYLCASSVGGDTIYFGEGSWLTVV.

The V and J genes are TRBV27 and TRBJ2-3; TRBD2 matches 9 bases. The CDR3 has 16 amino acids. The V segment lost 1 base and the J segment 4 bases; nucleotides outside the gene matches: 6. CDR1 and CDR2 from the germline V gene are MNHEY and SMNVEV (reference sequence). The CDR3 region has the DNA TGTGCCAGCAGTTTATTGGGCCTAGCGGGGCCAGATACGCAGTATTTT. It codes for CASSLLGLAGPDTQYF.

J is TRBJ2-7 and V is TRBV4-2, with TRBD2 as a possible D gene (6 bases). The CDR3 is 16 residues long. Deletions cut 0 bases from V and 2 bases from J, with 14 bases between. Germline CDR1 LGHNA, CDR2 YNFKEQ. Written as DNA, the CDR3 is TGTGCCAGCAGCCAAGATTTGGCTAGCGAGGCCTACGAGCAGTACTTC. Translating it yields CASSQDLASEAYEQYF.

The J gene is TRBJ1-2, the V gene TRBV12-3 or TRBV12-4, with 7 bases identical to TRBD1. With V trimmed by 5 bases and J by 6 bases, 3 bases remained unmatched. The CDR3 spans 12 residues. The CDR3 sequence is CASSLTGDGYTF. The CDR3 DNA reads TGTGCCAGCAGTCTCACAGGGGATGGCTACACCTTC.

The table lists this clone with a count of one. This chain connects TRBV5-1 to TRBJ1-6; D is unclear. V lost 3 bases and J 3 bases, leaving 10 bases between the germline ends. Germline-derived CDR1 and CDR2 are SGHRS and YFSETQ. The CDR3 consists of 15 residues. The CDR3 DNA sequence: TGCGCCAGCAGCTCCGACACAAACTATAATTCACCCCTCCACTTT. Amino acids: CASSSDTNYNSPLHF.

This chain joins TRBV4-2 and TRBJ2-3; TRBD1 matches 8 bases. Germline trimming cut 1 base from V and 4 bases from J; bases unmatched to any gene: 7. The CDR3 has 16 amino acids. The germline CDR1 and CDR2 sequences are LGHNA and YNFKEQ. CDR3 protein: CASSQGGQGAADTQYF. The CDR3 coding sequence is TGTGCCAGCAGCCAAGGAGGTCAGGGGGCTGCAGATACGCAGTATTTT.

The rearrangement uses TRBV2 and TRBJ2-5, with D perhaps TRBD1 (5 bases). Trimming stripped 7 bases from V and 4 bases from J, with 13 bases between. Germline V gene lookup returns CDR1 SNHLY and CDR2 FYNNEI. The CDR3 consists of 13 residues. CDR3 protein: CASTPQGAETQYF. The CDR3 DNA reads as TGTGCCAGCACCCCCCAAGGGGCAGAGACCCAGTACTTC.

The genes are TRBV9 and TRBJ1-4; D might be TRBD1 (6 bases). This CDR3 is 15 amino acids long. V shed 0 bases and J shed 7 bases, with 13 bases lying between them. Per the germline V gene, CDR1 is SGDLS and CDR2 is YYNGEE. CDR3 bases: TGTGCCAGCAGCGTAGAGGGGGTCGCAGCTGAAAAACTGTTTTTT. It is translated as CASSVEGVAAEKLFF.

The rearrangement uses TRBV27 and TRBJ2-5; D not resolved. The V and J ends lost 0 bases and 2 bases respectively, with 4 bases between them. Per the germline V gene, CDR1 is MNHEY and CDR2 is SMNVEV (reference sequence). The CDR3 spans 13 residues. The CDR3 DNA reads as TGTGCCAGCAGTTTATCTAGACAAGAGACCCAGTACTTC. It encodes CASSLSRQETQYF.

This rearrangement joins TRBV6-5 to TRBJ1-6; weak D call: TRBD1 (6 bases). The CDR3 has 13 amino acids. V was trimmed by 7 bases and J by 10 bases, leaving 14 bases between them. Germline assignment: CDR1 MNHEY and CDR2 SVGAGI. CDR3 protein: CASNRASESPLHF. CDR3 sequence (DNA): TGTGCCAGCAACAGGGCCTCCGAATCACCCCTCCACTTT.

The V call is TRBV4-1, the J call TRBJ2-4; 11 bases are a match to TRBD2. This CDR3 spans 16 amino acids. Trimming removed 0 bases from V and 6 bases from J; junction bases left unmatched: 4. From germline, CDR1 is MGHRA and CDR2 YSYEKL. The CDR3 coding sequence is TGCGCCAGCAGCCAAGATTTTACTAGCGGGGGAAACATTCAGTACTTC. As protein: CASSQDFTSGGNIQYF.

V usage is TRBV5-1 and J usage is TRBJ2-3; 13 nucleotides align to TRBD2. Trimming removed 4 bases from V and 3 bases from J; junction bases left unmatched: 5. The CDR3 has 16 residues. Germline values: CDR1 SGHRS, CDR2 YFSETQ. CDR3 in DNA: TGCGCCAGCAGCCTACCGGGACTAGCGGGAACAGATACGCAGTATTTT. Protein product: CASSLPGLAGTDTQYF.

Only one count was recorded for this clone. This chain joins TRBV7-8 and TRBJ2-5; 11 bases are a match to TRBD1. Losses at the gene ends were 0 bases for V and 5 bases for J; bases not matched to a gene: 11. Germline V gives CDR1 SGHVS, CDR2 FQNEAQ. The CDR3 spans 18 residues. The CDR3 loop is CASSLAPFGQGAGETQYF. The CDR3, as DNA: TGTGCCAGCAGCTTAGCCCCCTTTGGACAGGGGGCAGGCGAGACCCAGTACTTC.

The chain recombines TRBV5-1 with TRBJ2-2, with D perhaps TRBD1 (5 bases). The CDR3 sequence is 18 residues long. V dropped 0 bases and J dropped 5 bases, with 20 bases sitting between them. Germline CDR1 SGHRS, CDR2 YFSETQ. This CDR3 reads CASSLESRANIFTGELFF. CDR3 in DNA: TGCGCCAGCAGCTTGGAAAGCAGGGCCAACATTTTTACCGGGGAGCTGTTTTTT.

The genes are TRBV5-8 and TRBJ1-2; D not resolved. Trimming removed 0 bases at V and 0 bases at J, with 9 bases between. The CDR3 sequence is 15 residues long. Germline V gene data show CDR1 as SGHTS and CDR2 as YDEGEE. CDR3 sequence reads: CASSLVGLTNYGYTF. Written as DNA, the CDR3 is TGTGCCAGCAGCTTGGTAGGACTAACTAACTATGGCTACACCTTC.

In its sample, this clone was seen a few times. The rearrangement links TRBV7-8 to TRBJ2-3; D perhaps matches TRBD1 (6 bases). The length of the CDR3 is 15 residues. V was cut by 5 bases and J by 0 bases, with 12 bases left in between. Germline-derived CDR1 and CDR2 are SGHVS and FQNEAQ. CDR3 DNA: TGTGCCAGCAGCCCAAGGGGGTCTAGCACAGATACGCAGTATTTT. Amino acids: CASSPRGSSTDTQYF.